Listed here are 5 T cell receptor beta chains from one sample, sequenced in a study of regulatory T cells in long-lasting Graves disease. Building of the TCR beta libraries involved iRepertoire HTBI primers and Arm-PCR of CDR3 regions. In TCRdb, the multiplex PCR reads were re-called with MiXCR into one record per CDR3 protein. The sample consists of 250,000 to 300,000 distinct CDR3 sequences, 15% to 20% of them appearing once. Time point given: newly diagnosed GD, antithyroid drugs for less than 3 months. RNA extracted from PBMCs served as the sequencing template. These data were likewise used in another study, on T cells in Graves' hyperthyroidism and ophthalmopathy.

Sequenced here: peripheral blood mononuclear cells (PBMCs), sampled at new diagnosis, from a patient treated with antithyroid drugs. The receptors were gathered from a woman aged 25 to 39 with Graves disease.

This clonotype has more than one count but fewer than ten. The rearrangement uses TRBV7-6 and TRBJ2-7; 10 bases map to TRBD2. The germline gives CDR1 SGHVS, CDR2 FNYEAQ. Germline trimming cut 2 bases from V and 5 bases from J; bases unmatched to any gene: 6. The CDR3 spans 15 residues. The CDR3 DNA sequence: TGTGCCAGCAGCTTAACTAGCGGGGTAGGTGACGAGCAGTACTTC. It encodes CASSLTSGVGDEQYF.

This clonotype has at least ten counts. CDR3: CASSASGTGRIQQYF. DNA of the CDR3: TGTGCCAGCAGTGCCTCCGGGACAGGGAGGATTCAGCAGTACTTC. The chain couples TRBV2 to TRBJ2-7, with 9 bases that match TRBD1. V lost 4 bases, J lost 8 bases, and 12 bases stayed unmatched. Germline V gene sequence: CDR1 SNHLY, CDR2 FYNNEI. This CDR3 spans 15 amino acids.

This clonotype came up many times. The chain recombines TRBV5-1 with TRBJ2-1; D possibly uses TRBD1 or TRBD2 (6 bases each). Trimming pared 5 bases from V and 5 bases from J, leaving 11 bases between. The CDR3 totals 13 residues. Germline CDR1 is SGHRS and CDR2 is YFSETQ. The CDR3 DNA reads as TGCGCCAGCAGTAAAGGGGGGAACAATGAGCAGTTCTTC. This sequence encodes CASSKGGNNEQFF.

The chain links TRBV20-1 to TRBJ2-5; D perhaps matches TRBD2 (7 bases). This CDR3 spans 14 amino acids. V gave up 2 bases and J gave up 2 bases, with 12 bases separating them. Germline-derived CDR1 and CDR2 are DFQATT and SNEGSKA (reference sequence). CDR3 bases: TGCAGTGCTAGACCAGGGAGGGGGCAAGAGACCCAGTACTTC. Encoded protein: CSARPGRGQETQYF.

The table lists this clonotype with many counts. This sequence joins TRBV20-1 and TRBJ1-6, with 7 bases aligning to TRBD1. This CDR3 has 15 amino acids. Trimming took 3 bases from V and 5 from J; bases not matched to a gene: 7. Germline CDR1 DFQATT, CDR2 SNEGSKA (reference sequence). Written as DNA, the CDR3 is TGCAGTGCTAGTCAGACAGGGAATCATAATTCACCCCTCCACTTT. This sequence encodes CSASQTGNHNSPLHF.